The rows below give T cell receptor beta chains drawn from one sample of a study of CD8 T cells in ankylosing spondylitis. TCRdb passed the 5' RACE reads through MiXCR, listing each CDR3 protein once. The data show approximately 200,000 distinct CDR3 sequences, with roughly 13% seen just once and roughly 9.6% held by the top ten. The sample consisted of blood, either unsorted or a sorted T cell fraction (not recorded which). The source is a female donor with ankylosing spondylitis or in good health (not recorded which). Both conserved end residues are part of each CDR3.

cdr3_aa v_call
CPSSLERVEQPQHF TRBV12-3/TRBV12-4
CASSLVRESEKLFF TRBV7-6
CASKIMNTEAFF TRBV28
CASSLLSGRVAKNIQYF TRBV28
CASSLGPYSNQPQHF TRBV5-1
CACTQASRGHGGNTIYF TRBV3-1
CSISGTDNEKLFF TRBV29-1
CASSQEGQGLNSPLHF TRBV4-3
CASKQGYQPQHF TRBV12-3/TRBV12-4
CASSLPLTFYEQYF TRBV28
CASSLRAGVGETQYF TRBV7-3
CASSWISGKYEQYF TRBV2
CSAPSGTSGRATDTQYF TRBV20-1
CASSPLGPITGELFF TRBV12-3/TRBV12-4
CAISERSSQETQYF TRBV10-3
CASSLRQGTGELFF TRBV5-1
CASSADPSVDEKLFF TRBV5-1
CASSLRNTGELFF TRBV7-2
CASSVDGDTEAFF TRBV7-9
CASSRPGLAGTEQFF TRBV11-2
CASSQRTGTGNTIYF TRBV14
CASSFQGKNSPLHF TRBV7-3
CATSDLADREQFF TRBV24-1
CASSPGGMYQETQYF TRBV27
CSVDRGGEKLFF TRBV29-1
CASKRGYEQYF TRBV12-3/TRBV12-4
CASSRKYTGELFF TRBV4-3
CASSHWAVGVDTGELFF TRBV6-1
CASSYHMNTEAFF TRBV12-3/TRBV12-4
CASSPYRVRAIYEQYF TRBV18
CASSLNAGTIQYF TRBV12-3/TRBV12-4
CSASNLADRANEQFF TRBV20-1
CASSPMGPEQFF TRBV27
CATSDPTPGHTGELFF TRBV24-1
CASSRLPGLPPYGYTF TRBV3-1
CSARDLGQGNQPQHF TRBV20-1
CASSFSGTTGNTIYF TRBV5-1
CASTSEGGWTEAFF TRBV12-3/TRBV12-4
CASRPFRETGELFF TRBV19
CASSLSVADEQYF TRBV28
CASSSGMLETQYF TRBV10-2